The 24 T cell receptor beta chains in this list originate from one sample, sequenced in a study of blood T cell repertoires in COVID-19. Sequenced by immunoSEQ multiplex PCR; TCRdb stores in-frame clones only, minus some. The sample includes about 76,000 clones, approximately 81% of them seen just once. Sample: peripheral blood. All receptors come from a man between 60 and 70 years old with COVID-19, enrolled during active disease.

This sequence joins TRBV30 and TRBJ2-3; unclear D gene. This CDR3 has 11 residues. The V and J ends lost 5 bases and 8 bases respectively, with 11 bases between them. Germline values: CDR1 GTSNPN, CDR2 SVGIG (reference sequence). CDR3 in amino acids: CAWAFAGTQYF. For the CDR3, the DNA is TGTGCCTGGGCTTTCGCAGGTACGCAGTATTTT.

The chain's CDR3 is CAISDAARYEQYF. The CDR3, as DNA: TGTGCCATCAGTGATGCAGCGCGTTACGAGCAGTACTTC. This chain links TRBV10-3 with TRBJ2-7; D remains ambiguous. The CDR3 runs 13 residues. The germline CDR1 and CDR2 sequences are ENHRY and SYGVKD. V was cut by 3 bases and J by 4 bases, with 10 bases left in between.

The V call is TRBV7-2, the J call TRBJ1-1; 9 bases agree with TRBD1. The V and J ends lost 5 bases and 4 bases, in that order; junction bases with no gene match: 5. The germline V gene has CDR1 SGHTA and CDR2 FQGNSA. The CDR3 extends over 14 amino acids. This CDR3 is CASSAQTGGTEAFF. CDR3 DNA: TGTGCCAGCAGCGCCCAGACAGGGGGCACTGAAGCTTTCTTT.

This clone was counted only a few times. CDR3 coding DNA: TGTGCCAGTAGTAATAGACAGCATGGAAACACCATATATTTT. Amino acids: CASSNRQHGNTIYF. This sequence joins TRBV19 and TRBJ1-3, with D possibly being TRBD1 (5 bases). The V gene's germline CDR1 is LNHDA and CDR2 SQIVND (reference sequence). The CDR3 has 14 amino acids. With 4 bases removed from V and 3 bases from J, the gap between germline ends came to 10 bases.

The rearrangement uses TRBV3-1 (or the pseudogene TRBV3-2) and TRBJ1-1; 8 bases line up with TRBD1. The CDR3 sequence is 16 residues long. Looked up from germline, CDR1 is LGHDT and CDR2 is YNNKEL (reference sequence). V shed 2 bases, J shed 3 bases, and the junction held 8 bases outside the gene matches. CDR3 DNA: TGTGCCAGCAGCCAACCTGGACAGGGACGGGACACTGAAGCTTTCTTT. Translated, it gives CASSQPGQGRDTEAFF.

V and J are TRBV2 and TRBJ2-3; 8 bases are shared with TRBD1. Germline values: CDR1 SNHLY, CDR2 FYNNEI. This CDR3 spans 15 amino acids. V shed 6 bases, J shed 0 bases, and the junction held 5 bases outside the gene matches. The DNA of the CDR3 is TGTGCCAGCAGCATCAGGGACAGGAGCACAGATACGCAGTATTTT. Translating gives CASSIRDRSTDTQYF.

The CDR3 DNA reads TGCGCCAGCAGCTTAACGGGGGAAGGAGCTTTCTTT. It encodes CASSLTGEGAFF. The chain has TRBV5-1 and TRBJ1-1, with a possible D match to TRBD1 (5 bases). V was pared by 2 bases and J by 10 bases, with 12 bases between. CDR3 length: 12 residues. Germline CDR1 reads SGHRS; CDR2 reads YFSETQ. Supplemented by reference TRBV5-1 and TRBJ1-1, the full variable domain reads KAGVTQTPRYLIKTRGQQVTLSCSPISGHRSVSWYQQTPGQGLQFLFEYFSETQRNKGNFPGRFSGRQFSNSRSEMNVSTLELGDSALYLCASSLTGEGAFFGQGTRLTVV.

The V gene is TRBV3-1 (or the pseudogene TRBV3-2), the J gene TRBJ1-2; D unresolved. The CDR3 covers 17 residues. Germline V gene sequence: CDR1 LGHDT, CDR2 YNNKEL (reference sequence). V lost 1 base to trimming and J lost 2 bases, with 17 bases between them. CDR3 protein: CASSQGITATDNYGYTF. CDR3 sequence (DNA): TGTGCCAGCAGCCAAGGAATTACAGCAACTGACAACTATGGCTACACCTTC.

The J gene is TRBJ2-7, the V gene TRBV21-1; TRBD1 is taken as the D call from the table, unchecked against the DNA. TRBV21-1 is tagged as a pseudogene. The CDR3 extends over 14 amino acids. The CDR3 reads CAGPPRQGSYEQYF. The CDR3 region has the DNA TGTGCCGGTCCTCCCAGGCAGGGTTCCTACGAGCAGTACTTC.

This chain joins TRBV19 and TRBJ1-3; D remains ambiguous. The CDR3 contains 15 residues. Per the germline V gene, CDR1 is LNHDA and CDR2 is SQIVND (reference sequence). The V end lost 3 bases, the J end lost 0 bases, and 9 bases lay between the germline ends. CDR3 coding DNA: TGTGCCAGTAGTATTTCGGGTACCTCTGGAAACACCATATATTTT. The encoded protein is CASSISGTSGNTIYF.

This chain links TRBV28 with TRBJ2-1, with a tentative D call TRBD2 (5 bases). V lost 5 bases and J lost 0, with 11 bases in between. Looked up from germline, CDR1 is MDHEN and CDR2 is SYDVKM. The CDR3 sequence is 15 residues long. The DNA for the CDR3 is TGTGCCAGCAGTGCACTAGGGTTCTCCTACAATGAGCAGTTCTTC. Translating gives CASSALGFSYNEQFF.

The J gene is TRBJ1-1, the V gene TRBV19, with D possibly being TRBD1 (5 bases). CDR1 LNHDA and CDR2 SQIVND come from the germline V gene (reference sequence). Deletions cut 7 bases from V and 1 base from J, with 13 bases between. There are 14 residues in the CDR3. The DNA for the CDR3 is TGTGCCAGTACCCGCCTGCAGGGGAACACTGAAGCTTTCTTT. It translates to CASTRLQGNTEAFF.

This clone has a handful of counts. V is TRBV19 and J is TRBJ2-7; D may be TRBD1 (6 bases). Germline values: CDR1 LNHDA, CDR2 SQIVND (reference sequence). V was pared by 5 bases and J by 4 bases, with 9 bases between. The CDR3 has 12 residues. CDR3 nucleotide sequence: TGTGCCAGTAGTCCTACAGGGTACGAGCAGTACTTC. Its protein is CASSPTGYEQYF.

This chain joins TRBV2 and TRBJ2-5, with 7 bases fitting TRBD2. The CDR3 contains 14 residues. V lost 7 bases, J lost 2 bases, and 7 bases stayed unmatched. The germline V gene has CDR1 SNHLY and CDR2 FYNNEI. In DNA form, the CDR3 reads TGTGCCAGCAATTGGCAGGGACTACAAGAGACCCAGTACTTC. This sequence encodes CASNWQGLQETQYF.

The chain uses TRBV27 and TRBJ1-5, with TRBD1 matching 8 bases. The germline CDR1 and CDR2 sequences are MNHEY and SMNVEV (reference sequence). The ends lost 6 bases at V and 5 bases at J; junction bases unmatched: 9. The CDR3 totals 15 residues. The CDR3 DNA sequence: TGTGCCAGCAGATTCACAGGGGGACGTGATCAGCCCCAGCATTTT. Amino acids: CASRFTGGRDQPQHF.

Only one count was recorded for this clone. The chain is built from TRBV6-6 and TRBJ2-3; D gene uncertain. V lost 0 bases and J lost 5, with 6 bases in between. CDR3 length: 13 residues. Germline V gene lookup returns CDR1 MNHNY and CDR2 SVGAGI (reference sequence). CDR3 in amino acids: CASSYSSGDTQYF. In nucleotides, the CDR3 is TGTGCCAGCAGTTACTCCTCAGGAGATACGCAGTATTTT.

This chain joins TRBV9 and TRBJ1-6; maybe TRBD1 (5 bases). Looked up from germline, CDR1 is SGDLS and CDR2 is YYNGEE. V lost 0 bases, J lost 6 bases, and 10 bases lay in between. This CDR3 is 15 amino acids long. CDR3 region: CASSVAGLLNSPLHF. CDR3 coding DNA: TGTGCCAGCAGCGTAGCAGGGCTCCTTAATTCACCCCTCCACTTT.

The chain is built from TRBV18 and TRBJ2-1; D gene uncertain. The germline CDR1 and CDR2 sequences are KGHSH and LQKENI. V shed 4 bases and J shed 2 bases, with 12 bases lying between them. The CDR3 consists of 15 residues. CDR3 in amino acids: CASSLYSPTYNEQFF. Written as DNA, the CDR3 is TGTGCCAGCTCACTATACAGTCCTACCTACAATGAGCAGTTCTTC. Based on the CDR3 plus reference TRBV18 and TRBJ2-1, the full variable domain is NAGVMQNPRHLVRRRGQEARLRCSPMKGHSHVYWYRQLPEEGLKFMVYLQKENIIDESGMPKERFSAEFPKEGPSILRIQQVVRGDSAAYFCASSLYSPTYNEQFFGPGTRLTVL.

The rearrangement links TRBV5-3 to TRBJ1-6; D perhaps matches TRBD1 (5 bases). TRBV5-3 is treated as an ORF (open reading frame) with a function not yet certain. Trimming took off 5 bases at V and 7 bases at J, with 19 bases between the two ends. The CDR3 is 16 residues long. In DNA, the CDR3 is TGTGCCAGAAGTCCAAGGAAGGCCAGGGCGAATTCACCCCTCCACTTT. Translating gives CARSPRKARANSPLHF.

J is TRBJ2-6 and V is TRBV11-2; D gene uncertain. The germline V gene encodes CDR1 SGHAT and CDR2 FQNNGV. Trimming stripped 6 bases from V and 0 bases from J, with 9 bases between. The CDR3 runs to 15 residues. The CDR3 DNA follows: TGTGCCAGCAGTCAAAGGAGCTCTGGGGCCAACGTCCTGACTTTC. This sequence encodes CASSQRSSGANVLTF.

In the case of this clone: The junction and the germline gene differ at one end; a read error may be behind it. The V call is TRBV7-3, the J call TRBJ2-2; 8 bases agree with TRBD1. The CDR3 is 15 amino acids. Germline V lookup: CDR1 SGHTA, CDR2 FQGTGA. The CDR3 nucleotides read TGTGCCAGCAGCTTCCAGGGGGCGAACTCCGGGGAGCTGTTTTTT. It specifies CASSFQGANSGELFF.

CDR3 residues: CASSRDRGTYYEQYF. The CDR3, as DNA: TGCGCCAGCAGTCGGGACAGGGGGACCTACTACGAGCAGTACTTC. The chain couples TRBV5-1 to TRBJ2-7, with 11 bases fitting TRBD1. The J segment lost 3 bases and the V segment lost 5 bases, leaving 7 bases of the junction unmatched. The germline CDR1 and CDR2 sequences are SGHRS and YFSETQ. This CDR3 comprises 15 residues.

This clone was seen just once. The chain carries TRBV19 and TRBJ2-2; 8 bases align to TRBD2. Germline V gives CDR1 LNHDA, CDR2 SQIVND (reference sequence). This CDR3 comprises 18 residues. The CDR3 loop reads CPRRRGWLAGGNTGELFF. CDR3 DNA sequence: TGTCCCCGTCGCCGGGGTTGGCTCGCGGGGGGCAACACCGGGGAGCTGTTTTTT.

In its sample, this clone was seen a few times. The chain combines TRBV20-1 with TRBJ2-7; D gene uncertain. V lost 4 bases to trimming and J lost 2 bases, with 6 bases between them. CDR1 and CDR2 from the germline V gene are DFQATT and SNEGSKA (reference sequence). CDR3 length: 11 residues. The CDR3 nucleotides read TGCAGTGCTAATTCTGCCTACGAGCAGTACTTC. Residues: CSANSAYEQYF.